These T cell receptor beta chains were read from a single sample in a study of control samples from healthy donors and cancer patients. The data were produced by immunoSEQ multiplex PCR, yet TCRdb's version contains in-frame clones alone and is incomplete. This sample has about 170,000 clones, with about nine tenths found just once. The material sequenced was blood. The receptors stem from a woman in her twenties or thirties in good health. CDR3s include the opening cysteine and the closing phenylalanine or tryptophan. A D gene is named only where the DNA matches it firmly. Clone size is stated in some rows and not others, as once, few, many or a class when expanded.

D gene	J gene	V gene	clone size	CDR3 DNA	CDR3 protein
.	TRBJ1-1	TRBV2	.	TGTGCCAGCAGCGATACCGGGAACACTGAAGCTTTCTTT	CASSDTGNTEAFF
TRBD1	TRBJ1-6	TRBV7-2	.	TGTGCCAGCAGCTTAGCGGGACAGGTTAATTCACCCCTCCACTTT	CASSLAGQVNSPLHF
.	TRBJ1-1	TRBV20-1	.	TGCAGTGCTAGTATAGGGGGCACTGAAGCTTTCTTT	CSASIGGTEAFF
.	TRBJ1-1	TRBV4-1	.	TGCGCCAGCAGCCAAACGGGACTCATGAACACTGAAGCTTTCTTT	CASSQTGLMNTEAFF
.	TRBJ1-6	TRBV7-2	.	TGTGCCAGCAGCTTAGGGTCTTCTAATTCACCCCTCCACTTT	CASSLGSSNSPLHF
TRBD1	TRBJ2-6	TRBV28	.	TGTGCCACGGGGACAGGTTACTCTGGGGCCAACGTCCTGACTTTC	CATGTGYSGANVLTF
.	TRBJ2-2	TRBV11-2	.	TGTGCCAGCAGACCCCCTAGCGACGGGGAGCTGTTTTTT	CASRPPSDGELFF
.	TRBJ1-4	TRBV18	.	TGTGCCAGCTCACTGGGCATTAATGAAAAACTGTTTTTT	CASSLGINEKLFF
.	TRBJ2-1	TRBV3-1/TRBV3-2	.	TGTGCCAGCAGCCAAGCAGTAGACTACAATGAGCAGTTCTTC	CASSQAVDYNEQFF
TRBD2	TRBJ2-3	TRBV28	.	TGTGCCAGCAGTTTAGGTCGAGCGGGAGGTACAGATACGCAGTATTTT	CASSLGRAGGTDTQYF
.	TRBJ1-1	TRBV7-9	.	TGTGCCAGCAGCCCCGGACGGAACACTGAAGCTTTCTTT	CASSPGRNTEAFF
TRBD2	TRBJ2-2	TRBV19	.	TGTGCCAGTAGTATCCGGGGGGGGACCGGGGAGCTGTTTTTT	CASSIRGGTGELFF
TRBD2	TRBJ2-7	TRBV27	.	TGTGCCAGCAGTTTATACGGGACTAGCGGGAGCTGGGAGCAGTACTTC	CASSLYGTSGSWEQYF
TRBD1	TRBJ1-1	TRBV10-2	.	TGCGCCAGCAGTTTACCGGGACAGGGGGCTGAAGCTTTCTTT	CASSLPGQGAEAFF
.	TRBJ2-2	TRBV9	.	TGTGCCAGCAGCGTAGGGGGGGCCCCGAACACCGGGGAGCTGTTTTTT	CASSVGGAPNTGELFF
.	TRBJ2-7	TRBV4-1	.	TGCGCCAGCAGCCAAGCGAGCGAGCAGTACTTC	CASSQASEQYF
TRBD1	TRBJ1-3	TRBV25-1	.	TGTGCCAGCAGTGGACAGGGTGTTGGAAACACCATATATTTT	CASSGQGVGNTIYF
.	TRBJ1-1	TRBV7-9	.	TGTGCCAGCAGCTTAGGGGGGGTCACTGAAGCTTTCTTT	CASSLGGVTEAFF
TRBD1	TRBJ1-4	TRBV28	.	TGTGCCAGCAGCCCAGGGGGTAGGTCTAATGAAAAACTGTTTTTT	CASSPGGRSNEKLFF
.	TRBJ2-1	TRBV6-1	.	TGTGCCAGCAGTGAACCCCCCAGGTACAATGAGCAGTTCTTC	CASSEPPRYNEQFF
.	TRBJ1-2	TRBV5-5	.	TGTGCCAGCAGCCCAACAGGAGACTATGGCTACACCTTC	CASSPTGDYGYTF
.	TRBJ2-5	TRBV3-1/TRBV3-2	.	TGTGCCAGCAGCGCACTAGTTCAGGAGACCCAGTACTTC	CASSALVQETQYF
TRBD1	TRBJ2-7	TRBV28	once	TGTGCCAGCTGGGACAGTACCTACGAGCAGTACTTC	CASWDSTYEQYF
.	TRBJ1-2	TRBV20-1	.	TGCAGTGCTAGAGACCGGGGAGGCTACACCTTC	CSARDRGGYTF
.	TRBJ2-7	TRBV6-5	.	TGTGCCAGCTGGGACACGATATACGAGCAGTACTTC	CASWDTIYEQYF
TRBD2	TRBJ2-7	TRBV9	.	TGTGCCAGCAGCGAAGCGGGGGGGGACGAGCAGTACTTC	CASSEAGGDEQYF
TRBD2	TRBJ2-2	TRBV2	.	TGTGCCAGCATTGGGCTAGCGGGTGGCGGGGAGCTGTTTTTT	CASIGLAGGGELFF
.	TRBJ1-6	TRBV30	once	TGTGCCTGGACCCCAGGGGCTACCTATAATTCACCCCTCCACTTT	CAWTPGATYNSPLHF
.	TRBJ2-1	TRBV6-4	.	TGTGCCAGCAGTCCCGGGACGATCAATGAGCAGTTCTTC	CASSPGTINEQFF
TRBD1	TRBJ1-2	TRBV6-5	.	TGTGCCAGCAGTTACTCGACAGGGGCAGGTGGCTACACCTTC	CASSYSTGAGGYTF
.	TRBJ1-4	TRBV9	.	TGTGCCAGCAGCGCCCGATGGGGCCGAAATGAAAAACTGTTTTTT	CASSARWGRNEKLFF
TRBD1	TRBJ1-1	TRBV4-2	once	TGTGCCAGCAGCCAGCAGGGGGGGAACACTGAAGCTTTCTTT	CASSQQGGNTEAFF
.	TRBJ2-2	TRBV2	.	TGTGCCAGCTCCTACGGGACAACCGCGAACACCGGGGAGCTGTTTTTT	CASSYGTTANTGELFF
TRBD2	TRBJ2-3	TRBV9	.	TGTGCCAGCAGCGTAGGGGGACTACCCGGCACAGATACGCAGTATTTT	CASSVGGLPGTDTQYF
.	TRBJ2-1	TRBV10-2	.	TGCGCCAGCAGTGACTACAATGAGCAGTTCTTC	CASSDYNEQFF
.	TRBJ2-5	TRBV7-8	.	TGTGCCAGCAGCTTAGTTGGTTCCGGACAAGAGACCCAGTACTTC	CASSLVGSGQETQYF